Here is one T cell receptor beta chain with its context. The antigen remains unidentified. This sample is part of a study of cytomegalovirus exposure and HLA in healthy donors. General study points: Cytomegalovirus association was assigned to more than 150 TCR beta chains. Judged likely to be a sequencing artifact was a cluster of highly shared sequence variants.

PCR was performed using 60 Vbeta and 13 Jbeta primers. Profiling relied on immunoSEQ multiplex PCR, and the TCRdb table lists in-frame clones only, not all of them. The sample holds roughly 120,000 clones, less than 85% seen once. The V and J ends lost 6 bases and 2 bases, in that order; junction bases with no gene match: 12. The length of the CDR3 is 16 residues. CDR1 is SNHLY and CDR2 is FYNNEI in the germline V gene. The chain carries TRBV2 and TRBJ2-5; 7 bases agree with TRBD2. Sequencing used PBMCs. This receptor was taken from a man aged 25 to 40 in good health and CMV-seropositive. The CDR3, as DNA: TGTGCCAGCAGATACAAGGGAGGGATGACACAAGAGACCCAGTACTTC. This translates into CASRYKGGMTQETQYF.